Following are 28 T cell receptor beta chains from one sample sequenced in a study of immune evolution from preneoplasia to lung adenocarcinoma. Clones were read by immunoSEQ multiplex PCR, and TCRdb kept only the in-frame ones, dropping some. This sample has around 13,000 clones; 75% to 85% occur once, and the top ten carry roughly 5%. Sequencing input: FFPE minimally invasive lung adenocarcinoma tissue. These receptors were taken from a person aged 65-85 years with lung adenocarcinoma.

The chain uses TRBV9 and TRBJ2-5, with TRBD2 matching 8 bases. V dropped 2 bases and J dropped 5; count of bases not matched to a gene: 2. Looked up from germline, CDR1 is SGDLS and CDR2 is YYNGEE. This CDR3 region has 13 residues. The CDR3 protein is CASSVGTSETQYF. CDR3 nucleotide sequence: TGTGCCAGCAGCGTGGGGACTAGTGAGACCCAGTACTTC.

The genes are TRBV14 and TRBJ2-5; D may be TRBD1 (6 bases). The CDR3 length is 15 residues. Germline V gives CDR1 SGHDN, CDR2 FVKESK. The V end was cut by 5 bases, the J end by 3 bases, with 16 bases between. CDR3 sequence (DNA): TGTGCCAGCAGCTCACAACAGGGTTTTGAAGAGACCCAGTACTTC. Translating it yields CASSSQQGFEETQYF.

The chain recombines TRBV15 with TRBJ2-7; D uncertain. This CDR3 contains 13 residues. Germline V CDR1 and CDR2: LNHNV, YYDKDF (reference sequence). Trimming shortened V by 1 base and J by 6 bases, and 10 bases separated the two germline ends. The CDR3 sequence is CATSRVGLGEQYF. Written as DNA, the CDR3 is TGTGCCACCAGCAGAGTTGGCCTCGGCGAGCAGTACTTC.

This clone has a handful of counts. V is TRBV4-1 and J is TRBJ1-1, with 7 positions matching TRBD1. CDR1 is MGHRA and CDR2 is YSYEKL in the germline V gene. This CDR3 is built from 19 residues. V lost 3 bases, J lost 6 bases, and 22 bases stayed unmatched. In DNA, the CDR3 is TGCGCCAGCAGCCAGGGGGAGACAGGGAACATAGGAGCTCGTCCTGAAGCTTTCTTT. This translates into CASSQGETGNIGARPEAFF.

This clone occurred a few times. This chain links TRBV9 with TRBJ1-3; 7 nucleotides agree with TRBD1. This CDR3 is built from 15 residues. The germline gives CDR1 SGDLS, CDR2 YYNGEE. J lost 1 base, V lost 4 bases, and 5 bases had no gene match. The CDR3 reads CASSTTGESGNTIYF. In nucleotides, the CDR3 is TGTGCCAGCAGCACAACAGGGGAATCTGGAAACACCATATATTTT.

The V and J genes are TRBV2 and TRBJ2-7; D remains ambiguous. This CDR3 is 14 amino acids long. The germline V gene encodes CDR1 SNHLY and CDR2 FYNNEI. V was shortened by 2 bases and J by 0 bases, with 8 bases between the two germline ends. This chain's CDR3 is CASSESTFSYEQYF. The CDR3 bases are TGTGCCAGCAGTGAATCGACCTTCTCCTACGAGCAGTACTTC.

This clone was seen once. The chain joins TRBV28 to TRBJ2-2; D uncertain. The CDR3 sequence is 16 residues long. Trimming pared 4 bases from V and 0 bases from J, leaving 12 bases between. Germline V gene sequence: CDR1 MDHEN, CDR2 SYDVKM. The CDR3 nucleotides read TGTGCCAGCAGTTCCGACAATATTACGAACACCGGGGAGCTGTTTTTT. Translation: CASSSDNITNTGELFF.

The rearrangement uses TRBV6-5 and TRBJ2-1; 8 bases line up with TRBD2. Germline V gene data show CDR1 as MNHEY and CDR2 as SVGAGI. This CDR3 contains 14 residues. Trimming removed 5 bases from V and 4 bases from J; junction bases left unmatched: 4. CDR3 DNA: TGTGCCAGCAGTCCCGGGGGGGCATACAATGAGCAGTTCTTC. Translated, it gives CASSPGGAYNEQFF.

This clone showed up just a few times. This sequence joins TRBV18 and TRBJ2-7; tentative D call: TRBD1 (5 bases). The CDR3 covers 14 residues. Trimming shortened V by 2 bases and J by 6 bases, and 14 bases separated the two germline ends. Germline CDR1 KGHSH, CDR2 LQKENI. CDR3 bases: TGTGCCAGCTCACCAGTCGGCAGGGCAAGCGAGCAGTACTTC. It is translated as CASSPVGRASEQYF.

This chain links TRBV10-3 with TRBJ1-5, with D perhaps matching TRBD1 (5 bases). CDR1 is ENHRY, CDR2 SYGVKD, per germline. Trimming removed 0 bases at V and 7 bases at J, with 10 bases between. The length of the CDR3 is 14 residues. In nucleotides, the CDR3 is TGTGCCATCAGTGAGTCGAGGGGCGGGCAGCCCCAGCATTTT. Translated: CAISESRGGQPQHF.

This rearrangement joins TRBV7-9 to TRBJ2-5, with D uncertain. Germline V CDR1 and CDR2: SEHNR, FQNEAQ (reference sequence). V dropped 4 bases and J dropped 2 bases, with 11 bases sitting between them. This CDR3 has 14 residues. CDR3 in amino acids: CASSYRTVQETQYF. In DNA form, the CDR3 reads TGTGCCAGCAGCTACCGGACGGTTCAAGAGACCCAGTACTTC.

The chain is built from TRBV19 and TRBJ2-6; D is ambiguous. This CDR3 is built from 13 residues. Trimming removed 5 bases at V and 0 bases at J, with 2 bases between. From germline, CDR1 is LNHDA and CDR2 SQIVND (reference sequence). The CDR3 sequence: CASSLSGANVLTF. The CDR3 DNA reads as TGTGCCAGTAGTCTCTCTGGGGCCAACGTCCTGACTTTC.

The chain carries TRBV2 and TRBJ2-5, with D tentatively TRBD1 or TRBD2 (6 bases each). This CDR3 region has 14 residues. Germline CDR1 reads SNHLY; CDR2 reads FYNNEI. Trimming removed 6 bases from V and 2 bases from J, with 13 bases in between. The CDR3 DNA reads TGTGCCAGCAGCCCAATAGGGGGGCAAGAGACCCAGTACTTC. Translating gives CASSPIGGQETQYF.

This rearrangement joins TRBV15 to TRBJ1-1, with TRBD1 identical over 8 bases. The length of the CDR3 is 12 residues. CDR1 is LNHNV and CDR2 is YYDKDF in the germline V gene (reference sequence). J lost 3 bases, V lost 8 bases, and 2 bases had no gene match. CDR3 DNA sequence: TGTGCCACCGGGGACAGGTACACTGAAGCTTTCTTT. Its protein product is CATGDRYTEAFF.

This clone has just one count. The rearrangement joins TRBV25-1 to TRBJ2-7, with D unclear. The germline V gene has CDR1 MGHDK and CDR2 SYGVNS. The CDR3 is 12 residues long. The V end lost 1 base, the J end lost 3 bases, and 4 bases lay between the germline ends. CDR3 DNA: TGTGCCAGCAGTGAATCTAGCTACGAGCAGTACTTC. This encodes CASSESSYEQYF.

V is TRBV28 and J is TRBJ2-3; 10 positions match TRBD2. This CDR3 is built from 15 residues. Unmatched junction bases numbered 8, after V lost 5 bases and J lost 6 bases. The germline V gene encodes CDR1 MDHEN and CDR2 SYDVKM. As DNA, the CDR3 is TGTGCCAGCAGTAATAGCGGGAGGATTGACGATACGCAGTATTTT. The encoded protein is CASSNSGRIDDTQYF. The full variable domain, in which reference TRBV28 and TRBJ2-3 provide the parts outside the CDR3, is DVKVTQSSRYLVKRTGEKVFLECVQDMDHENMFWYRQDPGLGLRLIYFSYDVKMKEKGDIPEGYSVSREKKERFSLILESASTNQTSMYLCASSNSGRIDDTQYFGPGTRLTVL.

This chain connects TRBV6-5 to TRBJ1-3; 7 bases fit TRBD1. CDR1 MNHEY and CDR2 SVGAGI come from the germline V gene. V lost 5 bases and J lost 0; bases outside the gene matches: 4. This CDR3 spans 15 amino acids. The chain's CDR3 is CASSQGVHSGNTIYF. CDR3 nucleotides: TGTGCCAGCAGTCAGGGGGTCCACTCTGGAAACACCATATATTTT.

V gene TRBV25-1 combines with J gene TRBJ1-1; D is possibly TRBD1 (5 bases). This CDR3 region has 13 residues. V was trimmed by 1 base and J by 6 bases, leaving 9 bases between them. Germline V gene lookup returns CDR1 MGHDK and CDR2 SYGVNS. The CDR3 sequence: CASSELGAAEAFF. The CDR3 DNA follows: TGTGCCAGCAGTGAATTAGGGGCCGCTGAAGCTTTCTTT.

The genes are TRBV19 and TRBJ1-2; D ambiguous. V lost 3 bases and J lost 5, with 7 bases in between. This CDR3 is 12 amino acids long. Germline CDR1 LNHDA, CDR2 SQIVND (reference sequence). The CDR3 loop is CASSMRGYGYTF. The CDR3 coding sequence is TGTGCCAGTAGTATGCGTGGGTATGGCTACACCTTC. The full variable domain, its missing parts supplied by reference TRBV19 and TRBJ1-2, is DGGITQSPKYLFRKEGQNVTLSCEQNLNHDAMYWYRQDPGQGLRLIYYSQIVNDFQKGDIAEGYSVSREKKESFPLTVTSAQKNPTAFYLCASSMRGYGYTFGSGTRLTVV.

This clone has a handful of counts. The V gene is TRBV11-2, the J gene TRBJ2-7; D is undetermined. Germline CDR1 reads SGHAT; CDR2 reads FQNNGV. The CDR3 runs to 15 residues. Trimming cost V 2 bases and J 5 bases, with 16 bases left between them. CDR3 protein: CASSLQANRGNEQYF. For the CDR3, the DNA is TGTGCCAGCAGCTTACAAGCCAACCGAGGAAACGAGCAGTACTTC.

V and J are TRBV6-5 and TRBJ1-6, with D possibly TRBD1 on 5 matching bases. Germline CDR1 reads MNHEY; CDR2 reads SVGAGI. The V end lost 3 bases, the J end lost 10 bases, and 13 bases lay between the germline ends. The CDR3 has 14 amino acids. Here the CDR3 reads CASSYREGISPLHF. Written as DNA, the CDR3 is TGTGCCAGCAGTTATCGTGAGGGGATATCACCCCTCCACTTT.

The chain links TRBV9 to TRBJ1-4, with D uncertain. Germline CDR1 and CDR2: SGDLS and YYNGEE. Deletions cut 4 bases from V and 5 bases from J, with 15 bases between. The CDR3 loop spans 15 amino acids. CDR3 sequence (DNA): TGTGCCAGCAGCCCGGTGAACAGACAAAATGAAAAACTGTTTTTT. Translated: CASSPVNRQNEKLFF.

As concerns this clone: A read error may account for a junction end that differs from germline. The chain has TRBV4-1 and TRBJ1-1, with a possible D match to TRBD1 (5 bases). This CDR3 spans 13 amino acids. Looked up from germline, CDR1 is MGHRA and CDR2 is YSYEKL. The chain's CDR3 is CASSQVSGTGKDF. CDR3 in DNA: TGCGCCAGCAGCCAAGTATCGGGAACAGGAAAGGATTTT.

As regards this clone: At one end the junction does not follow the germline gene, possibly because of a read error. The rearrangement links TRBV5-4 to TRBJ2-2; no clear D gene. Germline CDR1 is SGHNT and CDR2 is YYREEE (reference sequence). The CDR3 covers 12 residues. The CDR3 loop is CASTSDGRELSF. The CDR3 nucleotides read TGTGCCAGCACCTCTGATGGCCGTGAGCTGTCTTTT.

CDR3 in DNA: TGTGCCAGCCGGACAGGGCAGACAGATACGCAGTATTTT. It encodes CASRTGQTDTQYF. V and J are TRBV28 and TRBJ2-3; 8 positions match TRBD1. The CDR3 is made up of 13 amino acids. The germline CDR1 and CDR2 sequences are MDHEN and SYDVKM. J was trimmed by 3 bases and V by 8 bases; bases with no gene match: 4.

The chain links TRBV7-6 to TRBJ1-1; TRBD1 is a possible D gene (5 bases). The CDR3 runs 15 residues. The germline gives CDR1 SGHVS, CDR2 FNYEAQ. Trimming stripped 6 bases from V and 2 bases from J, with 16 bases between. CDR3 sequence reads: CASRPREGLNTEAFF. The CDR3 region has the DNA TGTGCCAGCAGGCCCCGGGAGGGACTTAACACTGAAGCTTTCTTT.

The chain has TRBV9 and TRBJ1-3; 8 bases agree with TRBD1. CDR3 size: 16 residues. Germline V gives CDR1 SGDLS, CDR2 YYNGEE. Trimming took 0 bases from V and 3 from J; bases not matched to a gene: 5. The CDR3 nucleotides read TGTGCCAGCAGCGTAGGTGCAGGGGGCGATGGAAACACCATATATTTT. Protein product: CASSVGAGGDGNTIYF. The whole variable domain, remainder taken from reference TRBV9 and TRBJ1-3, is DSGVTQTPKHLITATGQRVTLRCSPRSGDLSVYWYQQSLDQGLQFLIQYYNGEERAKGNILERFSAQQFPDLHSELNLSSLELGDSALYFCASSVGAGGDGNTIYFGEGSWLTVV.

The V call is TRBV28, the J call TRBJ2-3; tentative D call: TRBD1 (6 bases). CDR3 length equals 16 residues. CDR1 and CDR2 (germline): MDHEN, SYDVKM. V lost 0 bases and J 6 bases, leaving 16 bases between the germline ends. For the CDR3, the DNA is TGTGCCAGCAGTTTATGGGGGACACTAGTTTGGGATACGCAGTATTTT. Translated, it gives CASSLWGTLVWDTQYF.